The clone carrying this TCR beta chain was counted once. The entry originates in a study of blood T cell repertoires in COVID-19. Some clones are missing from TCRdb's copy, which holds only in-frame ones; the method was immunoSEQ multiplex PCR. This repertoire shows fewer than 350,000 clones, approximately 90% found once; its top ten account for approximately 2%. Germline trimming cut 2 bases from V and 4 bases from J; bases unmatched to any gene: 11. The CDR3 has 17 residues. CDR1 SGHAT and CDR2 FQNNGV come from the germline V gene. The TCR sequence derives from a woman aged 60-70 years in a cohort exposed to, infected with or recovered from COVID-19 (not recorded which). The chain is built from TRBV11-2 and TRBJ1-2; 9 bases match TRBD1. The source material was PBMCs or T cells enriched from blood (not recorded which). The CDR3 sequence is CASSLRTGVQHRYGYTF. CDR3 DNA: TGTGCCAGCAGCTTAAGGACAGGGGTCCAACATCGCTATGGCTACACCTTC.